These 9 T cell receptor beta chains were sequenced from one sample in a study of graft-versus-host responses after intestinal transplantation (dated by TCRdb to the early 2020s). Their cognate antigens are unknown. Library generation was performed with the immunoSEQ multiplex PCR assay. TCRdb retrieved this table from immuneACCESS and kept in-frame rearrangements only. Not all clones are present; in checked studies, unresolved V genes account for under half, and no reason is known for the remainder. The sample records tens of thousands of clones, around 76% of which are singletons. The top ten constitute roughly 0.7% of the sample. The sample's time point label is to be understood as: cells obtained before transplantation from donor or recipient. Sequencing was performed on unstimulated CD4+ T cells sorted from spleen or lymph node cells, taken before intestinal transplant. These receptors came from a human donor who received an intestinal transplant.

The genes are TRBV28 and TRBJ2-7; 11 bases match TRBD2. Trimming at V came to 5 bases and at J to 5 bases, leaving 11 bases not matched to a gene. This CDR3 has 16 residues. The V gene's germline CDR1 is MDHEN and CDR2 SYDVKM. The CDR3 nucleotides read TGTGCCAGCAGTCTAACTAGCGGGAGTAGACGTAACGAGCAGTACTTC. Encoded protein: CASSLTSGSRRNEQYF.

V and J are TRBV5-4 and TRBJ2-3, with D uncertain. CDR1 is SGHNT and CDR2 is YYREEE in the germline V gene (reference sequence). The ends were cut back, 6 bases at V and 2 bases at J, with 10 bases in the middle. CDR3 length equals 13 residues. The CDR3 sequence is CASKPTDTDTQYF. The DNA of the CDR3 is TGTGCCAGCAAGCCGACTGACACAGATACGCAGTATTTT.

This chain joins TRBV5-6 and TRBJ2-5, with 9 bases matching TRBD1. Germline V gene sequence: CDR1 SGHDT, CDR2 YYEEEE. Losses at the gene ends were 4 bases for V and 4 bases for J; bases not matched to a gene: 5. The CDR3 loop spans 14 amino acids. The CDR3 reads CASSPTDRGETQYF. Here the CDR3 DNA reads TGTGCCAGCAGCCCCACGGACAGGGGAGAGACCCAGTACTTC.

The chain combines TRBV7-2 with TRBJ2-3; maybe TRBD2 (6 bases). Germline values: CDR1 SGHTA, CDR2 FQGNSA. CDR3 length: 17 residues. V gave up 1 base and J gave up 0 bases, with 14 bases separating them. CDR3 in DNA: TGTGCCAGCAGCTTAGGCGGCGGGACCATTAGCACAGATACGCAGTATTTT. This gives the protein CASSLGGGTISTDTQYF.

The chain joins TRBV6-6 to TRBJ1-5; D gene uncertain. The CDR3 extends over 14 amino acids. Germline CDR1 MNHNY, CDR2 SVGAGI (reference sequence). Between the trimmed V and J ends, which lost 5 bases and 5 bases, there was a span of 13 bases. The CDR3 region has the DNA TGTGCCAGCAGTCCCCCAAGACCCTATCAGCCCCAGCATTTT. This gives the protein CASSPPRPYQPQHF.

The chain carries TRBV19 and TRBJ1-5; D is uncertain. This CDR3 region has 13 residues. Per the germline V gene, CDR1 is LNHDA and CDR2 is SQIVND (reference sequence). The V end was cut by 8 bases, the J end by 0 bases, with 8 bases between. CDR3: CASQAYSNQPQHF. In nucleotides, the CDR3 is TGTGCCAGTCAGGCTTATAGCAATCAGCCCCAGCATTTT.

The rearrangement uses TRBV5-8 and TRBJ2-5; 10 nucleotides agree with TRBD1. Per germline, CDR1 SGHTS and CDR2 YDEGEE. CDR3 length: 15 amino acids. Germline trimming cut 3 bases from V and 4 bases from J; bases unmatched to any gene: 6. CDR3 residues: CASSSGQGVVETQYF. The CDR3 DNA sequence: TGTGCCAGCAGCTCCGGACAGGGGGTTGTAGAGACCCAGTACTTC.

V and J are TRBV28 and TRBJ2-1, with TRBD1 matching 10 bases. The CDR3 totals 18 residues. After removal of 1 base from V and 5 bases from J, the junction contained 11 bases not matched to a gene. Per the germline V gene, CDR1 is MDHEN and CDR2 is SYDVKM. The CDR3 DNA reads as TGTGCCAGCAGTTTATATAGGCCCCGGGACAGGGGTAACAATGAGCAGTTCTTC. Residues: CASSLYRPRDRGNNEQFF.

The genes are TRBV5-1 and TRBJ1-2; 9 bases agree with TRBD1. The CDR3 sequence is 14 residues long. Germline assignment: CDR1 SGHRS and CDR2 YFSETQ. With V trimmed by 0 bases and J by 7 bases, 4 bases remained unmatched. CDR3: CASSLGQGVGGYTF. The CDR3 nucleotides are TGCGCCAGCAGCTTGGGACAGGGGGTTGGTGGCTACACCTTC.